Listed below are T cell receptor beta chains from one sample, sequenced in a study of Ad26.COV2.S vaccination and SARS-CoV-2 variants. TCRdb's copy holds only in-frame clones and misses some; the assay was immunoSEQ multiplex PCR. Seen here are hundreds of thousands of clones, roughly 90% observed once, and the top ten hold 6.4%. The sample here was peripheral blood, taken in a trial of Ad26.COV2.S vaccine versus placebo. All receptors derive from a person aged 18-60 years who received the Ad26.COV2.S COVID-19 vaccine or a placebo. Both conserved end residues are part of each CDR3. D genes are given only for firm matches. The listing skips clone size in some rows; elsewhere it reads once, few, many or a size class.

TGCGCCAGCAGCCTTGGAAGCGGGGGGCGCACAGATACGCAGTATTTT | CASSLGSGGRTDTQYF | TRBV4-1 | NA | TRBD2 | TRBJ2-3
TGTGCCAGCAGCCCGGCGGGACGGACTAATGAAAAACTGTTTTTT | CASSPAGRTNEKLFF | TRBV9 | NA | NA | TRBJ1-4
TGTGCCAGCAGCTTCGGGCCTCAAACGGAAGAGACCCAGTACTTC | CASSFGPQTEETQYF | TRBV5-6 | few | NA | TRBJ2-5
TGTGCCAGCAGCGCCACCTACGAGCAGTACTTC | CASSATYEQYF | TRBV7-2 | NA | NA | TRBJ2-7
TGCGCCAGCAGCTTGGCCGAGGTGCGGGTGGCTTTCTTT | CASSLAEVRVAFF | TRBV5-1 | NA | NA | TRBJ1-1
TGTGCCAGCAGCTTAGGTTACTCTGGAAACACCATATATTTT | CASSLGYSGNTIYF | TRBV13 | NA | NA | TRBJ1-3
TGTGCCAGCAGCCGGGGACAAAACTACGAGCAGTACTTC | CASSRGQNYEQYF | TRBV7-9 | once | NA | TRBJ2-7
TGTGCCAGCAGCCGGAACGGACAGAAAAACAATGAGCAGTTCTTC | CASSRNGQKNNEQFF | TRBV7-9 | NA | NA | TRBJ2-1
TGCGCCAGCAGCTTGGCCTTTTGGACTAGGTCGGACACCGGGGAGCTGTTTTTT | CASSLAFWTRSDTGELFF | TRBV5-1 | NA | TRBD2 | TRBJ2-2
TGTGCCAGCAGTCCCGGGCTGGGCATGAACACTGAAGCTTTCTTT | CASSPGLGMNTEAFF | TRBV6-4 | NA | NA | TRBJ1-1
TGTGCCAGCAGCTCGGGCAGGGCGGGGGATACGCAGTATTTT | CASSSGRAGDTQYF | TRBV5-5 | NA | NA | TRBJ2-3
TGTGCCAGCAGCCCCTACAGGGCGGGTCAGCCCCAGCATTTT | CASSPYRAGQPQHF | TRBV5-6 | NA | NA | TRBJ1-5